This T cell receptor beta chain was retrieved from a study of T cells in Graves' hyperthyroidism and ophthalmopathy. Study summary: Blood from the periphery was taken at initial diagnosis, before any treatment. General study findings and limits: Model output signaled ophthalmopathy a median around 6.9 months ahead of onset.

Every diagnosis used clinical symptoms, serum thyroxine and TRAb, thyroid ultrasound and orbital computed tomography. Out of approximately 10 ml of fresh peripheral blood came the PBMCs. As regards this clonotype: Its antigen is not identified. The CDR3 carries no conserved terminal phenylalanine or tryptophan, so it likely arises from a read error.

CDR3 length: 12 residues. The V gene end was trimmed by 7 bases and the J gene end by 5 bases; junction bases not matched to a gene: 7. The germline V gene encodes CDR1 SQVTM and CDR2 ANQGSEA. TCR beta CDR3 regions were amplified from RNA transcripts. The study used the HTBI primer set for a first-round RT-PCR of the TCR CDR3. TCRdb recomputed calls from the multiplex PCR reads with MiXCR, one row per CDR3 protein. Altogether some 370,000 distinct CDR3 sequences are present, over 13% being singletons, with the ten largest covering 25% to 30%. What was sequenced was blood. The rearrangement joins TRBV29-1 to TRBJ2-5; 7 bases map to TRBD1. This sequence was found in a man in his fifties with Graves' ophthalmopathy. CDR3: CSGETGWETQYL. CDR3 nucleotide sequence: TGCAGCGGGGAGACAGGGTGGGAGACCCAGTACCTC.